Sequencing of this T cell receptor beta chain was carried out in a study of cytomegalovirus exposure and HLA in healthy donors. Whereas donors were nominally healthy upon sampling, unrecorded immune exposures were probable. PCR involved 60 Vbeta and 13 Jbeta primers. Sequenced by immunoSEQ multiplex PCR; TCRdb stores in-frame clones only, minus some. This table has some 150,000 clones, 80% appearing once. The TCR comes from a man aged 30 to 45 in good health and CMV-seronegative. Sequenced: PBMCs.

The CDR3 protein is CASSLPRRPTGELFF. The CDR3 coding sequence is TGTGCCAGCAGTCTACCTAGGAGGCCCACCGGGGAGCTGTTTTTT. This sequence joins TRBV11-2 and TRBJ2-2; perhaps TRBD2 as D (5 bases). Germline V gene lookup returns CDR1 SGHAT and CDR2 FQNNGV. V gave up 6 bases and J gave up 4 bases, with 15 bases separating them. The CDR3 totals 15 residues.